This T cell receptor beta chain was recorded in a study of CD8+CD57+ T cells in acquired aplastic anemia. As for the study in general: Among healthy donors, CD4+ cells averaged roughly 9.9 million reads.

Study-wide results and caveats: More than 25 was the count of CD8+ CDR3 sequences that patients shared with controls.

This clonotype was seen many times. Its specificity is not known. There are 13 residues in the CDR3. Trimming took 5 bases from V and 2 from J, leaving 10 bases between them. Germline V gene sequence: CDR1 DFQATT, CDR2 SNEGSKA (reference sequence). CDR3 and TCR beta VDJ profiling relied on genomic DNA as the template. TCRdb re-derived calls from the reads in MiXCR, one entry per CDR3 protein. The sample carries some 120,000 distinct CDR3 sequences, more than 40% recorded once. This sequence originates from a human donor in good health, serving as a control. The sample taken for sequencing was sorted CD4+, CD8+, or CD8+CD57+ T cells (not recorded which) from PBMCs. The chain joins TRBV20-1 to TRBJ1-5; unclear D gene. For the CDR3, the DNA is TGCAGTGCTGAGACTGGTGGCAATCAGCCCCAGCATTTT. It specifies CSAETGGNQPQHF.